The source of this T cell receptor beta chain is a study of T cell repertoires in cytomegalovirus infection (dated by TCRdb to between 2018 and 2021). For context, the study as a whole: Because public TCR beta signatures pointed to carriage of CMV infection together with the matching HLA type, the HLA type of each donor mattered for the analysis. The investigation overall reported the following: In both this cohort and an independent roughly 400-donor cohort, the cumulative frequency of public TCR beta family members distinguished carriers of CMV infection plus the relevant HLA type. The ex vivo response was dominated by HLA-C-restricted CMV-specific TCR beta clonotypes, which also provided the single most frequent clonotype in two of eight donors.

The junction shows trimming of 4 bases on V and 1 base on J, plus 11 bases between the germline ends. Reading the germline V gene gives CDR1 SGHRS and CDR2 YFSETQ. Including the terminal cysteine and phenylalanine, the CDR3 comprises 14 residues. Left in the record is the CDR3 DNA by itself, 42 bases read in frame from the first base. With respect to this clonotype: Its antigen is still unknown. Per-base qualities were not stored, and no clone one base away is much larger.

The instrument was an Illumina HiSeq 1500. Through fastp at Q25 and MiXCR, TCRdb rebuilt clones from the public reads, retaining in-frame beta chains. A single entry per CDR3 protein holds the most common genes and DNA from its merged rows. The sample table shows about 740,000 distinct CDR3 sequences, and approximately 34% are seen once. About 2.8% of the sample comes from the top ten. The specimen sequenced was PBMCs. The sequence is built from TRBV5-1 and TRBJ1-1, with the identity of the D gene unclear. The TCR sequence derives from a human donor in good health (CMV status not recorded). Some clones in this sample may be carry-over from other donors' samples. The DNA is TGCGCCAGCAGCACAAGCCCAGAGAACACTGAAGCTTTCTTT. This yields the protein CASSTSPENTEAFF.